Listed below are T cell receptor beta chains from one sample, sequenced in a study of T cell responses to AZD1222 COVID-19 vaccine. Assay: immunoSEQ multiplex PCR; the TCRdb copy retains only in-frame clones and omits some. The table lists around 84,000 clones, 92% of them singletons. The sequenced sample was peripheral blood, obtained on day 0 of MenACWY control vaccination. The receptors shown here come from an adult in good health. Each CDR3 is given with its conserved first and last residue. The D gene is left open where the match is weak. Size is stated for part of the rows, as once, few or many counts, or as a class when the clone is expanded.

cdr3_nt	cdr3_aa	clone_size	v_call	j_call	d_call
TGTGCCAGCAGCCCTATGGGAGTCTCCGAAGGCACTGAGACCCAGTACTTC	CASSPMGVSEGTETQYF	.	TRBV6-2/TRBV6-3	TRBJ2-5	.
TGTGCCAGCAGTTTAGGGGGGGGTGTCAATCAGCCCCAGCATTTT	CASSLGGGVNQPQHF	.	TRBV28	TRBJ1-5	.
TGTGCCAGCAGCTGGGCTAGCACAGATACGCAGTATTTT	CASSWASTDTQYF	.	TRBV9	TRBJ2-3	.
TGTGCCAGCAGCCCCCAAGGGGGCGCCGGCAATCAGCCCCAGCATTTT	CASSPQGGAGNQPQHF	.	TRBV28	TRBJ1-5	TRBD1
TGTGCCAGCAGCTTGGTTCCAGGGGGCACCGGGGAGCTGTTTTTT	CASSLVPGGTGELFF	.	TRBV5-6	TRBJ2-2	TRBD1
TGTGCCAGCAGTTTGGGGAGTGCGAGGTGGGGAAACACCATATATTTT	CASSLGSARWGNTIYF	.	TRBV28	TRBJ1-3	.
TGCAGCGTTCTACAGGGGGATGGCTACACCTTC	CSVLQGDGYTF	.	TRBV29-1	TRBJ1-2	TRBD1
TGTGCCAGCAGTAAGCCCAATGAGCAGTTCTTC	CASSKPNEQFF	.	TRBV12-3/TRBV12-4	TRBJ2-1	.
TGTGCCAGCAGTTTATATGCTAGCGGGAGATCTACAGATACGCAGTATTTT	CASSLYASGRSTDTQYF	.	TRBV27	TRBJ2-3	TRBD2
TGTGCCACCAGTGATCTGTACGAGCAGTACTTC	CATSDLYEQYF	.	TRBV24-1	TRBJ2-7	.
TGTGCCAGCAGCCCAGGACCGCCGAGCTCCTATAATTCACCCCTCCACTTT	CASSPGPPSSYNSPLHF	few	TRBV7-2	TRBJ1-6	.
TGCGCCAGCAGCGTCGACGGGAGCTCCTACAATGAGCAGTTCTTC	CASSVDGSSYNEQFF	.	TRBV5-1	TRBJ2-1	.
TGTGCCAGCAGTTACTCAGAGACCCAGTACTTC	CASSYSETQYF	.	TRBV6-6	TRBJ2-5	.
TGTGCCAGCAGCCGCCGACTAGCGGGAGCGGCAGATACGCAGTATTTT	CASSRRLAGAADTQYF	.	TRBV7-9	TRBJ2-3	TRBD2
TGCAGTGTGAGGGCTCAAGAGACCCAGTACTTC	CSVRAQETQYF	.	TRBV20-1	TRBJ2-5	.
TGTGCCAGCAGCTTAGGCGGGCAAGAGACCCAGTACTTC	CASSLGGQETQYF	.	TRBV7-8	TRBJ2-5	.
TGTGCCAGCAGCCAAGGGACAGGGACTCTCATACACACCGGGGAGCTGTTTTTT	CASSQGTGTLIHTGELFF	.	TRBV3-1/TRBV3-2	TRBJ2-2	TRBD1
TGTGCCAGCAGCTTGTTCGGGGAGACCGGGGAGCTGTTTTTT	CASSLFGETGELFF	.	TRBV5-5	TRBJ2-2	.
TGTGCCAGCAGCTTAGCGGGGGGGACAGGCGAAAGCTCCTATAATTCACCCCTCCACTTT	CASSLAGGTGESSYNSPLHF	.	TRBV7-7	TRBJ1-6	TRBD1
TGTGCCAGCAGCAGGACTAGCGGGATCTTCAATGAGCAGTTCTTC	CASSRTSGIFNEQFF	.	TRBV28	TRBJ2-1	TRBD2
TGCAGCGTCGCTAGGACAGGGGGCAACACCATATATTTT	CSVARTGGNTIYF	.	TRBV29-1	TRBJ1-3	TRBD1
TGTGCCAGCAGGCTAATGGGAGTTGCCCAGAGACAGGCCTTTTCCTACGAGCAGTACTTC	CASRLMGVAQRQAFSYEQYF	.	TRBV9	TRBJ2-7	.
TGTGCCAGCAGCTTAGAAGGACAGGGGTCAGATACCCAGTACTTC	CASSLEGQGSDTQYF	once	TRBV11-2	TRBJ2-5	TRBD1
TGTGCCAGCAGCTTGGGGTTCCGAGAGACCCAGTACTTC	CASSLGFRETQYF	.	TRBV5-4	TRBJ2-5	.
TGTGCCACCAGCAGAGATTCGGGGGGGGCCTACGAGCAGTACTTC	CATSRDSGGAYEQYF	.	TRBV15	TRBJ2-7	TRBD2
TGTGCCAGCAGCTTAGGGACAGGCCCTCCTAATGAAAAACTGTTTTTT	CASSLGTGPPNEKLFF	.	TRBV7-2	TRBJ1-4	TRBD1
TGCGCCAGCAGCTACGGGACCCTGCATCAGCCCCAGCATTTT	CASSYGTLHQPQHF	few	TRBV4-3	TRBJ1-5	.
TGTGCCAGCAGCCGACTAGGACTAGCGAGCACAGATACGCAGTATTTT	CASSRLGLASTDTQYF	.	TRBV2	TRBJ2-3	TRBD2
TGTGCCATCAGTGACCAGCTAGCGGGAAGCACAGATACGCAGTATTTT	CAISDQLAGSTDTQYF	.	TRBV10-3	TRBJ2-3	TRBD2
TGTGCCAGTAGTGATCCCAGGGGGGGAAACACTGAAGCTTTCTTT	CASSDPRGGNTEAFF	.	TRBV19	TRBJ1-1	TRBD1
TGTGCCACCATGGGGACAGCCTTACCCGGCTACACCTTC	CATMGTALPGYTF	.	TRBV19	TRBJ1-2	TRBD1